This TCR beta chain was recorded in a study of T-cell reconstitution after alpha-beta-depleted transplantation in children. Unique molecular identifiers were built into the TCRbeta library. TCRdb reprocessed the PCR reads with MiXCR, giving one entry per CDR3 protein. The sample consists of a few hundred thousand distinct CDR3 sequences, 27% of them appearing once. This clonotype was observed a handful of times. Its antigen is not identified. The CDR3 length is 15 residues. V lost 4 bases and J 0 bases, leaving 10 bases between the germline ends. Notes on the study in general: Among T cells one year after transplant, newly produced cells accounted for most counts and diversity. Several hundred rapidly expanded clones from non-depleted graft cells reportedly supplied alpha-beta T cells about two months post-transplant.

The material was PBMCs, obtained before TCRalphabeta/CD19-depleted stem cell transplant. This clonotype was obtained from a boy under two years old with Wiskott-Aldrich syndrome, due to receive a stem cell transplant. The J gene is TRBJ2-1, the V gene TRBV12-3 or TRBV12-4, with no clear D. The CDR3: CASSYTVSSYNEQFF. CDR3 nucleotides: TGTGCCAGCAGTTATACGGTTAGCTCCTACAATGAGCAGTTCTTC.